This T cell receptor beta chain was captured by sequencing in a study of beta chain features in type 1 diabetes. Overall study findings and caveats: Shortening that was moderate but significant affected the TCRB CDR3s of Type 1 diabetes patients in all four CD4+ subsets. HLA influence on TCRB rearrangement stayed unresolved here.

In germline, CDR1 is MNHEY, CDR2 SMNVEV (reference sequence). The CDR3 extends over 15 amino acids. Unmatched junction bases numbered 5, after V lost 3 bases and J lost 2 bases. Notes on this clone: Its antigen remains unknown.

The authors reverse transcribed all of the isolated RNA, so sequencing captured expressed TCRB transcripts. Average reads for naive, central memory and regulatory T cell samples were about 3.57 million. Measured with immunoSEQ multiplex PCR; TCRdb has only the in-frame clones, and not every one. Of about 190,000 clones listed, about 7.8% were seen once; the top ten hold approximately 0.93%. The genes are TRBV27 and TRBJ2-7, with TRBD2 identical over 9 bases. The clonotype originates from a woman in her forties with type 1 diabetes. Input material: central memory CD4+ T cells from blood. CDR3 coding DNA: TGTGCCAGCAGTTTTAAAGCTAGCGGGACCTACGAGCAGTACTTC. This gives the protein CASSFKASGTYEQYF.